This T cell receptor beta chain was captured in a study of T-cell memory formation after mild COVID-19. Study overall: The two donors had largely donor-specific TCR clusters.

The germline V and J ends were trimmed by 4 bases and 5 bases, with 9 bases remaining between them. CDR1 and CDR2 (germline): SQVTM, ANQGSEA. This CDR3 has 11 amino acids. TCRdb used MiXCR to reprocess the 5' RACE reads, holding one entry per CDR3 protein. The data contain about 340,000 distinct CDR3 sequences, 20% to 25% of them singletons. The sequenced sample consisted of PBMCs or a T cell subset sorted from them (not recorded which). The clonotype was recovered from a man aged 18 to 29 who had mild COVID-19 (a few samples of this study predate the infection). Cell type and time point are not known. The chain links TRBV29-1 to TRBJ2-7, with D perhaps TRBD1 (6 bases). The CDR3 protein is CSVVQGDEQYV. The CDR3 DNA is TGCAGCGTTGTACAGGGTGACGAGCAGTACGTC.